The 17 T cell receptor beta chains in this list originate from one sample, sequenced in a study of neoadjuvant nivolumab and ipilimumab in lung cancer. The data were produced by immunoSEQ multiplex PCR, yet TCRdb's version contains in-frame clones alone and is incomplete. The sample contains nearly 7,500 clones, around 85% of which appear only once. Sequenced material: tumor tissue, taken after neoadjuvant nivolumab, alone or with ipilimumab, at or shortly before surgery. These receptor sequences come from an adult with non-small cell lung cancer.

This sequence joins TRBV2 and TRBJ1-1, with a weak D call TRBD1 (6 bases). Germline values: CDR1 SNHLY, CDR2 FYNNEI. V was trimmed by 5 bases and J by 4 bases, leaving 17 bases between them. CDR3 length: 15 residues. The CDR3 is CASSLGGAGGTEAFF. CDR3 DNA sequence: TGTGCCAGCAGTCTCGGGGGCGCAGGTGGCACTGAAGCTTTCTTT.

This clone was detected once. This chain links TRBV19 with TRBJ1-3; D possibly corresponds to TRBD1 (5 bases). V gave up 5 bases and J gave up 0 bases, with 17 bases separating them. Germline values: CDR1 LNHDA, CDR2 SQIVND (reference sequence). The CDR3 is 17 residues long. The DNA for the CDR3 is TGTGCCAGTAGTGGGGCCCGATACGGGGACTCTGGAAACACCATATATTTT. Amino acid sequence: CASSGARYGDSGNTIYF.

This rearrangement joins TRBV19 to TRBJ1-1; the match to TRBD1 covers 12 bases. Per germline, CDR1 LNHDA and CDR2 SQIVND (reference sequence). V was clipped by 9 bases and J by 5 bases; unmatched bases: 10. This CDR3 has 15 residues. DNA for the CDR3: TGTGCCAGCGGGACAGGGGGCGAAATAGGAACTGAAGCTTTCTTT. This sequence encodes CASGTGGEIGTEAFF.

The chain joins TRBV7-9 to TRBJ2-5; no definite D call. Looked up from germline, CDR1 is SEHNR and CDR2 is FQNEAQ (reference sequence). The CDR3 loop spans 13 amino acids. Trimming cost V 7 bases and J 1 base, with 10 bases left between them. The CDR3 spells CASKPDFQETQYF. The CDR3 DNA reads TGTGCCAGCAAACCAGATTTCCAAGAGACCCAGTACTTC.

V is TRBV1 and J is TRBJ1-5; TRBD1 reflects the table's D call only, with no check against the DNA. TRBV1 is recorded as a pseudogene. This CDR3 has 17 amino acids. The DNA of the CDR3 is TGCACCAGCAGCCAAGAGCCGGACAGGGGGAAGAATCAGCCCCAGCATTTT. Translating gives CTSSQEPDRGKNQPQHF.

This clone was seen only a few times. The rearrangement links TRBV5-5 to TRBJ2-5, with a weak D call TRBD1 (5 bases). V gave up 1 base and J gave up 3 bases, with 7 bases separating them. The germline CDR1 and CDR2 sequences are SGHKS and YYEKEE (reference sequence). The CDR3 is made up of 13 amino acids. Written as DNA, the CDR3 is TGTGCCAGCAGCTTGCCAGGGAAAGAGACCCAGTACTTC. Protein sequence: CASSLPGKETQYF. Combining the CDR3 with reference TRBV5-5 and TRBJ2-5 gives the whole variable domain DAGVTQSPTHLIKTRGQQVTLRCSPISGHKSVSWYQQVLGQGPQFIFQYYEKEERGRGNFPDRFSARQFPNYSSELNVNALLLGDSALYLCASSLPGKETQYFGPGTRLLVL.

The rearrangement uses TRBV10-3 and TRBJ2-7, with 10 bases matching TRBD1. The CDR3 is made up of 14 amino acids. V lost 4 bases to trimming and J lost 6 bases; unmatched junction nucleotides: 6. The germline CDR1 and CDR2 sequences are ENHRY and SYGVKD. CDR3 nucleotides: TGTGCCATCAGTGGCCGGGACAGGGGAGGCGAGCAGTACTTC. Translating it yields CAISGRDRGGEQYF.

J is TRBJ1-5 and V is TRBV19; D call uncertain. The CDR3 length is 14 residues. Germline CDR1 and CDR2: LNHDA and SQIVND (reference sequence). Trimming cost V 0 bases and J 7 bases, with 10 bases left between them. CDR3 nucleotide sequence: TGTGCCAGTAGTATAGATTTCGAGGTCCAGCCCCAGCATTTT. It translates to CASSIDFEVQPQHF.

The V and J genes are TRBV18 and TRBJ2-7, with 9 bases identical to TRBD1. The CDR3 sequence is 15 residues long. The germline V gene has CDR1 KGHSH and CDR2 LQKENI. After removal of 5 bases from V and 6 bases from J, the junction contained 11 bases not matched to a gene. The CDR3 region has the DNA TGTGCCAGCTCAGCTGCGGGACAGGGTTTCCCCGAGCAGTACTTC. The encoded protein is CASSAAGQGFPEQYF.

This rearrangement joins TRBV2 to TRBJ1-3; 8 nucleotides line up with TRBD1. Germline V lookup: CDR1 SNHLY, CDR2 FYNNEI. The V and J ends lost 5 bases and 3 bases, in that order; junction bases with no gene match: 3. The CDR3 has 14 residues. The CDR3 loop reads CASSRTGGGNTIYF. The CDR3, as DNA: TGTGCCAGCAGTCGAACAGGGGGTGGAAACACCATATATTTT. Filled out from reference TRBV2 and TRBJ1-3, the complete variable domain reads EPEVTQTPSHQVTQMGQEVILRCVPISNHLYFYWYRQILGQKVEFLVSFYNNEISEKSEIFDDQFSVERPDGSNFTLKIRSTKLEDSAMYFCASSRTGGGNTIYFGEGSWLTVV.

This chain connects TRBV18 to TRBJ2-3; no clear D. This CDR3 is built from 14 residues. V lost 5 bases and J lost 6, with 15 bases in between. CDR1 is KGHSH, CDR2 LQKENI, per germline. CDR3 DNA: TGTGCCAGCTCAGCCGGTGCGGACCGCGATACGCAGTATTTT. It yields the protein CASSAGADRDTQYF. The full variable domain, with the rest looked up from reference TRBV18 and TRBJ2-3, is NAGVMQNPRHLVRRRGQEARLRCSPMKGHSHVYWYRQLPEEGLKFMVYLQKENIIDESGMPKERFSAEFPKEGPSILRIQQVVRGDSAAYFCASSAGADRDTQYFGPGTRLTVL.

This clone was detected once. V and J are TRBV5-4 and TRBJ2-1; D is possibly TRBD1 (5 bases). The CDR3 runs to 14 residues. Trimming removed 4 bases from V and 5 bases from J, with 13 bases in between. The V gene's germline CDR1 is SGHNT and CDR2 YYREEE (reference sequence). Written as DNA, the CDR3 is TGTGCCAGCAGCCGGTTGTTAGGGGACAATGAGCAGTTCTTC. Protein: CASSRLLGDNEQFF.

The CDR3 nucleotides are TGTGCCAGCGGCGTGTCCACCGGGGAGCTGTTTTTT. This codes for CASGVSTGELFF. The chain recombines TRBV6-1 with TRBJ2-2, with D uncertain. The germline V gene encodes CDR1 MNHNS and CDR2 SASEGT. This CDR3 contains 12 residues. Trimming removed 8 bases from V and 4 bases from J, with 8 bases in between.

CDR3 in amino acids: CSVGLFVGTDTQYF. CDR3 bases: TGCAGCGTTGGCCTCTTCGTAGGCACAGATACGCAGTATTTT. V gene TRBV29-1 combines with J gene TRBJ2-3; D is uncertain. Germline loops: CDR1 SQVTM, CDR2 ANQGSEA. V lost 4 bases and J lost 1, with 12 bases in between. The CDR3 loop spans 14 amino acids.

The CDR3 DNA sequence: TGTGCCAGCAGTCCCCCCGGGCAGCCTAGAGGCGAGCAGTACTTC. Its protein product is CASSPPGQPRGEQYF. This rearrangement joins TRBV6-5 to TRBJ2-7; D not resolved. The CDR3 length is 15 residues. Germline values: CDR1 MNHEY, CDR2 SVGAGI. V lost 5 bases, J lost 6 bases, and 20 bases lay in between.

This chain joins TRBV18 and TRBJ1-3; tentatively, D is TRBD1 (5 bases). The germline V and J ends were trimmed by 2 bases and 0 bases, with 8 bases remaining between them. Germline V gene lookup returns CDR1 KGHSH and CDR2 LQKENI. CDR3 length: 15 amino acids. CDR3 nucleotide sequence: TGTGCCAGCTCACCAGGGGGAAACTCTGGAAACACCATATATTTT. This encodes CASSPGGNSGNTIYF. The full variable domain, with the rest looked up from reference TRBV18 and TRBJ1-3, is NAGVMQNPRHLVRRRGQEARLRCSPMKGHSHVYWYRQLPEEGLKFMVYLQKENIIDESGMPKERFSAEFPKEGPSILRIQQVVRGDSAAYFCASSPGGNSGNTIYFGEGSWLTVV.

This clone has only a few counts. This chain joins TRBV30 and TRBJ2-7; 8 nucleotides match TRBD1. Germline loops: CDR1 GTSNPN, CDR2 SVGIG (reference sequence). V shed 7 bases, J shed 3 bases, and the junction held 8 bases outside the gene matches. The CDR3 spans 13 residues. CDR3 nucleotides: TGTGCCTACGACCGGACAGGGATCTACGAGCAGTACTTC. This translates into CAYDRTGIYEQYF.